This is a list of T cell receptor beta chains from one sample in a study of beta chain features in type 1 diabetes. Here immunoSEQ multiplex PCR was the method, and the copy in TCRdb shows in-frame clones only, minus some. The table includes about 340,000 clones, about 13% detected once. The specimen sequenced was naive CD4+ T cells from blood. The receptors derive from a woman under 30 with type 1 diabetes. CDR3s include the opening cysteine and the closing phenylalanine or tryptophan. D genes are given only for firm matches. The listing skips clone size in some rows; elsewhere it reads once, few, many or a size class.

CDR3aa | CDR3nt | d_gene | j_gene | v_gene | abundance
CASSLAGGTLNTEAFF | TGCGCCAGCAGCTTGGCCGGTGGGACTTTGAACACTGAAGCTTTCTTT | . | TRBJ1-1 | TRBV5-1 | .
CASSYSGRSYTGELFF | TGTGCCAGTAGTTATAGCGGGAGGAGTTACACCGGGGAGCTGTTTTTT | TRBD2 | TRBJ2-2 | TRBV19 | few
CASSHAPGQGARGNQPQHF | TGCGCCAGCAGCCATGCACCGGGACAGGGGGCGCGAGGCAATCAGCCCCAGCATTTT | TRBD1 | TRBJ1-5 | TRBV4-1 | .
CASSEGQRPKNIQYF | TGTGCCAGCAGTGAAGGACAGAGGCCCAAAAACATTCAGTACTTC | . | TRBJ2-4 | TRBV2 | few
CASSLGGTGSRETQYF | TGTGCCAGCAGCTTAGGGGGGACAGGGTCCCGGGAGACCCAGTACTTC | TRBD1 | TRBJ2-5 | TRBV11-2 | .
CASSLGSRGQGKFF | TGTGCCAGCAGTTTAGGATCACGGGGACAGGGAAAGTTCTTC | TRBD1 | TRBJ2-1 | TRBV28 | .
CASSLSLLGTAYGYTF | TGTGCCAGCAGCTTATCACTCTTAGGGACAGCTTATGGCTACACCTTC | TRBD1 | TRBJ1-2 | TRBV7-2 | .
CAISESVRDNTEAFF | TGTGCCATCAGTGAGTCTGTACGAGATAACACTGAAGCTTTCTTT | . | TRBJ1-1 | TRBV10-3 | .
CASSLRQGWGETQYF | TGTGCCAGCAGCCTACGACAGGGATGGGGGGAGACCCAGTACTTC | TRBD1 | TRBJ2-5 | TRBV5-4 | .
CASSWRGGPKNIQYF | TGTGCCAGCAGCTGGCGGGGGGGACCCAAAAACATTCAGTACTTC | TRBD2 | TRBJ2-4 | TRBV7-9 | few
CASSPSRGKTEAFF | TGTGCCAGCAGCCCTAGCCGGGGGAAGACTGAAGCTTTCTTT | . | TRBJ1-1 | TRBV11-1 | .
CASSSTGRGGYTF | TGTGCCAGCAGCTCGACAGGACGGGGAGGCTACACCTTC | . | TRBJ1-2 | TRBV7-8 | .
CSASDRGKLFF | TGCAGTGCTAGCGACAGGGGTAAACTGTTTTTT | TRBD1 | TRBJ1-4 | TRBV20-1 | .
CACSRGGYGYTF | TGTGCCTGTTCAAGGGGGGGCTATGGCTACACCTTC | . | TRBJ1-2 | TRBV30 | few
CASSRGGGSRETQYF | TGTGCCAGCAGTCGGGGCGGGGGATCAAGGGAGACCCAGTACTTC | TRBD2 | TRBJ2-5 | TRBV27 | few
CASSLAGLAGGKQFF | TGTGCCAGCAGTTTAGCGGGACTAGCGGGAGGAAAGCAGTTCTTC | TRBD2 | TRBJ2-1 | TRBV27 | .
CSATGTAFPRETQYF | TGCAGCGCAACCGGGACAGCCTTCCCACGGGAGACCCAGTACTTC | TRBD1 | TRBJ2-5 | TRBV29-1 | .
CASSTRETGAMNTEAFF | TGTGCCAGCTCAACAAGGGAGACAGGGGCCATGAACACTGAAGCTTTCTTT | TRBD1 | TRBJ1-1 | TRBV18 | .
CASSRGDRKNQPQHF | TGTGCCAGCAGCAGGGGGGACAGGAAGAATCAGCCCCAGCATTTT | TRBD1 | TRBJ1-5 | TRBV5-7 | .
CASSSPTSGVTDTQYF | TGTGCCAGCTCATCCCCGACTAGCGGGGTCACAGATACGCAGTATTTT | TRBD2 | TRBJ2-3 | TRBV18 | .
CASSLADRGYGYTF | TGCGCCAGCAGCTTGGCCGACAGGGGATATGGCTACACCTTC | TRBD1 | TRBJ1-2 | TRBV5-1 | few
CASRSVSGTQYF | TGTGCCAGCAGGTCCGTCTCCGGTACGCAGTATTTT | . | TRBJ2-3 | TRBV6-5 | .
CASSLVTARGGNEQFF | TGCGCCAGCAGCTTGGTCACAGCTAGGGGAGGCAATGAGCAGTTCTTC | . | TRBJ2-1 | TRBV5-1 | few
CSVYRAPGTGELFF | TGCAGCGTATACAGAGCCCCGGGGACCGGGGAGCTGTTTTTT | . | TRBJ2-2 | TRBV29-1 | .
CSAELQGTEAFF | TGCAGCGCGGAACTACAGGGGACTGAAGCTTTCTTT | TRBD1 | TRBJ1-1 | TRBV29-1 | few
CASSRGSYSNQPQHF | TGTGCCAGTAGTCGGGGTTCCTATAGCAATCAGCCCCAGCATTTT | . | TRBJ1-5 | TRBV19 | .
CASSLQDGSYGYTF | TGTGCCAGCAGCTTGCAGGATGGTTCGTATGGCTACACCTTC | . | TRBJ1-2 | TRBV7-9 | .
CASNLGAGDEQYF | TGTGCCAGCAACCTAGGAGCAGGGGACGAGCAGTACTTC | . | TRBJ2-7 | TRBV7-2 | few
CASSLLAGGPYEQYF | TGCGCCAGCAGCCTACTAGCGGGAGGGCCGTACGAGCAGTACTTC | TRBD2 | TRBJ2-7 | TRBV4-1 | .
CASSLGIGQGARNEQFF | TGTGCCAGCAGCTTGGGTATAGGTCAGGGGGCTAGGAATGAGCAGTTCTTC | TRBD1 | TRBJ2-1 | TRBV7-9 | .
CASSLGTGNTGELFF | TGCGCCAGCAGCTTGGGCACAGGGAACACCGGGGAGCTGTTTTTT | . | TRBJ2-2 | TRBV5-1 | .
CASSPRPAGVRDTQYF | TGTGCCAGCAGCCCCCGTCCCGCGGGAGTAAGAGATACGCAGTATTTT | TRBD2 | TRBJ2-3 | TRBV7-2 | .
CASSLKRGSLQETQYF | TGTGCCAGCAGCTTAAAGCGGGGATCTTTACAAGAGACCCAGTACTTC | TRBD2 | TRBJ2-5 | TRBV5-6 | few
CASSFTSGFYNEQFF | TGCGCCAGCAGCTTTACTAGCGGGTTCTACAATGAGCAGTTCTTC | TRBD2 | TRBJ2-1 | TRBV5-1 | few
CASSLGQGYGYTF | TGTGCCAGCAGCCTAGGGCAGGGGTACGGCTACACCTTC | . | TRBJ1-2 | TRBV7-2 | .
CASSPQEGTANTEAFF | TGTGCCAGCTCACCACAGGAAGGGACAGCGAACACTGAAGCTTTCTTT | TRBD1 | TRBJ1-1 | TRBV18 | few
CASSVGPSSYNEQFF | TGTGCCAGCAGCGTTGGTCCTAGCTCCTACAATGAGCAGTTCTTC | . | TRBJ2-1 | TRBV5-4 | .
CASSPRDSRNQPQHF | TGTGCCAGCAGCCCCCGGGACAGTCGAAATCAGCCCCAGCATTTT | TRBD1 | TRBJ1-5 | TRBV19 | few
CASSIRQHNQPQHF | TGTGCCAGTAGTATCCGACAGCACAATCAGCCCCAGCATTTT | . | TRBJ1-5 | TRBV19 | .
CASSLQGGTLNTEAFF | TGCGCCAGCAGCTTGCAAGGGGGCACGCTGAACACTGAAGCTTTCTTT | TRBD1 | TRBJ1-1 | TRBV5-1 | .
CASSIEWGLAKNIQYF | TGTGCCAGTAGTATAGAGTGGGGGCTAGCCAAAAACATTCAGTACTTC | . | TRBJ2-4 | TRBV19 | .
CASFGRANTGELFF | TGTGCCAGCTTTGGGAGGGCGAACACCGGGGAGCTGTTTTTT | TRBD2 | TRBJ2-2 | TRBV6-6 | few
CASSSTGSEQYF | TGTGCCAGCAGCTCCACAGGGAGCGAGCAGTACTTC | . | TRBJ2-7 | TRBV7-2 | few
CASSPPGTDTQYF | TGTGCCAGTAGCCCCCCGGGCACAGATACGCAGTATTTT | . | TRBJ2-3 | TRBV19 | few
CASSLRLAGVGELFF | TGTGCCAGCAGCTTGCGGCTTGCGGGGGTCGGGGAGCTGTTTTTT | TRBD2 | TRBJ2-2 | TRBV7-9 | .
CAWSNRGGTEAFF | TGTGCCTGGAGCAATCGAGGGGGAACTGAAGCTTTCTTT | . | TRBJ1-1 | TRBV30 | .
CASSEFAGEQFF | TGTGCCAGCAGTGAATTTGCGGGAGAGCAGTTCTTC | . | TRBJ2-1 | TRBV25-1 | .
CAWSQGGIYNEQFF | TGTGCCTGGAGTCAGGGTGGGATTTACAATGAGCAGTTCTTC | . | TRBJ2-1 | TRBV30 | .
CASSPPGQGGFF | TGCGCCAGCAGCCCACCGGGACAGGGGGGATTCTTT | TRBD1 | TRBJ1-1 | TRBV4-1 | few
CASSDPRKNYGYTF | TGTGCCAGCAGTGATCCCAGGAAGAACTATGGCTACACCTTC | . | TRBJ1-2 | TRBV25-1 | .
CASSLTTIRGGELFF | TGTGCCAGCAGTTTAACGACGATTAGGGGCGGGGAGCTGTTTTTT | . | TRBJ2-2 | TRBV28 | few
CATSTQETQYF | TGTGCCACCAGCACCCAGGAGACCCAGTACTTC | . | TRBJ2-5 | TRBV15 | .
CATVFSGFAGNEQFF | TGTGCCACCGTCTTCTCGGGGTTCGCCGGGAATGAGCAGTTCTTC | . | TRBJ2-1 | TRBV7-9 | .
CASSPERLAGVTTGEQFF | TGTGCCAGCAGCCCGGAAAGGCTAGCGGGAGTAACTACTGGTGAGCAGTTCTTC | TRBD2 | TRBJ2-1 | TRBV14 | .